This TCR beta chain was recorded in a study of chemoradiotherapy in HPV16-positive cancers (dated by TCRdb to about 2022). Turning to the overall study: Using functional T-cell assays on cells from a couple of HPV16-positive patients, the researchers defined candidate HPV-specific T-cell clones and common TCR motifs. Whether T-cell immunity against the HPV oncoproteins E6 and E7 changes during chemoradiotherapy and whether survival is affected by this immunity were examined in the study. TCR repertoires from around 80 patients with HPV-related cancers were then used to track the candidate HPV-specific TCRs and motifs. General findings and caveats noted by the study authors: Expansion of candidate HPV-specific clones and E7-related TCR motifs was observed in the tumor microenvironment during treatment, whereas no such expansion was observed for non-HPV-specific T cells. The functional definition of HPV-specific T cells came from only a couple of HPV16-positive patients, and the survival association was reported for HPV16-positive patients. Improved recurrence-free survival in HPV16-positive patients was associated with expansion of HPV-responsive T cells during chemoradiotherapy.

Preparation of the library involved the immunoSEQ multiplex PCR assay. In its TCRdb copy, this immuneACCESS table keeps in-frame sequences only and misses some clones. Where compared with another copy, unresolved V genes explain less than half of these, and the others have no known cause. This sample comprises 20,000 to 25,000 clones, more than 75% of them detected only once. Jointly, the top ten make up around 4.4% of the sample. Repertoires were sampled repeatedly over the course of chemoradiotherapy so that clonal expansion in the tumor microenvironment could be followed. In regard to this clone: It has no known antigen specificity. The record has no base qualities; no much larger clone is one base away.

This specimen consisted of blood, obtained from a patient who underwent chemoradiotherapy. This clonotype was obtained from a human donor with HPV-associated anogenital cancer.

The DNA sequence is TGTGCCAGCAGTTCTAATGAAAAACTGTTTTTT. Translated, this is CASSSNEKLFF. The chain employs TRBV27 and TRBJ1-4, with the D gene not clear enough to name. CDR1 and CDR2 were assigned from the germline V gene (reference sequence) as MNHEY and SMNVEV. The CDR3, from cysteine to phenylalanine, totals 11 residues. Left in the record is the CDR3 DNA by itself, 33 bases read in frame from the first base. V loses 4 bases of germline sequence and J loses 3 bases, and the interval between the two ends is 0 bases.